This passage covers 12 T cell receptor beta chains from one sample sequenced in a study of T cell responses to AZD1222 COVID-19 vaccine (dated by TCRdb to 2020 to 2022). The library relied on the immunoSEQ multiplex PCR assay. TCRdb took over this immuneACCESS table, retaining in-frame rearrangements with V and J assigned. Such tables are incomplete; in checked studies, under half of the missing clones stem from an unresolved V gene, and the remainder is unexplained. Recorded for this sample are about 190,000 clones; over 85% of them occurred a single time. The ten largest clones take up 3.6% of the sample. The sample's time point label, decoded: about 28 days (+/-7) after the second vaccine dose. The sample's treatment or condition label, decoded: meningococcal conjugate vaccine given as trial control. The specimen was peripheral blood, collected 28 days after the second dose of the MenACWY control vaccine. The source is an adult who received the MenACWY meningococcal vaccine as a control.

This sequence joins TRBV19 and TRBJ2-7, with 11 bases aligning to TRBD1. Germline values: CDR1 LNHDA, CDR2 SQIVND (reference sequence). CDR3 length equals 14 residues. V gave up 4 bases and J gave up 5 bases; unmatched junction bases: 4. DNA of the CDR3: TGTGCCAGTAGTACGGGACAGGGGGACGACGAGCAGTACTTC. It yields the protein CASSTGQGDDEQYF.

This chain uses TRBV7-8 with TRBJ2-7; D not resolved. CDR3 size: 13 residues. The germline CDR1 and CDR2 sequences are SGHVS and FQNEAQ. V lost 5 bases and J 5 bases, leaving 13 bases between the germline ends. Here the CDR3 DNA reads TGTGCCAGCAGCACCTCGGCCCTGGACGAGCAGTACTTC. The encoded protein is CASSTSALDEQYF. Variable domain in full (rest from reference TRBV7-8 and TRBJ2-7): GAGVSQSPRYKVAKRGQDVALRCDPISGHVSLFWYQQALGQGPEFLTYFQNEAQLDKSGLPSDRFFAERPEGSVSTLKIQRTQQEDSAVYLCASSTSALDEQYFGPGTRLTVT.

This chain links TRBV5-1 with TRBJ1-4; D unresolved. Trimming left V 4 bases short and J 8 bases short, with 15 bases between. The CDR3 consists of 14 residues. Germline V gene lookup returns CDR1 SGHRS and CDR2 YFSETQ. CDR3 sequence reads: CASSPDSIGEKLFF. Here the CDR3 DNA reads TGCGCCAGCAGCCCAGACTCGATAGGGGAAAAACTGTTTTTT.

V and J are TRBV6-5 and TRBJ2-3; the match to TRBD1 covers 7 bases. This CDR3 contains 14 residues. V was pared by 8 bases and J by 4 bases, with 9 bases of the junction left unmatched. The germline V gene encodes CDR1 MNHEY and CDR2 SVGAGI. The CDR3, as DNA: TGTGCCAGCGTATATCTTACAGGGGCAGATACGCAGTATTTT. Amino acid sequence: CASVYLTGADTQYF.

The CDR3 spells CASSLTRGTGVGWDGYTF. CDR3 nucleotides: TGTGCCAGCAGCCTCACAAGAGGGACAGGGGTGGGTTGGGATGGCTACACCTTC. The chain is built from TRBV13 and TRBJ1-2; 10 bases are a match to TRBD1. The length of the CDR3 is 18 residues. Germline V lookup: CDR1 PRHDT, CDR2 FYEKMQ (reference sequence). V was clipped by 5 bases and J by 6 bases; unmatched bases: 18. The complete variable domain, with remaining parts taken from reference TRBV13 and TRBJ1-2, reads AAGVIQSPRHLIKEKRETATLKCYPIPRHDTVYWYQQGPGQDPQFLISFYEKMQSDKGSIPDRFSAQQFSDYHSELNMSSLELGDSALYFCASSLTRGTGVGWDGYTFGSGTRLTVV.

The rearrangement uses TRBV5-4 and TRBJ2-3, with D hard to call. CDR1 is SGHNT and CDR2 is YYREEE in the germline V gene (reference sequence). V lost 4 bases, J lost 4 bases, and 16 bases lay in between. The CDR3 extends over 15 amino acids. CDR3 in amino acids: CASSPDPTRADTQYF. The CDR3, as DNA: TGTGCCAGCAGCCCGGACCCGACGAGAGCAGATACGCAGTATTTT.

The chain recombines TRBV19 with TRBJ2-7; TRBD1 agrees at 12 bases. Unmatched junction bases numbered 3, after V lost 6 bases and J lost 6 bases. The CDR3 loop spans 13 amino acids. CDR1 LNHDA and CDR2 SQIVND come from the germline V gene (reference sequence). The CDR3 sequence is CASSRDRGREQYF. Written as DNA, the CDR3 is TGTGCCAGTAGCCGGGACAGGGGGCGCGAGCAGTACTTC.

This chain links TRBV5-6 with TRBJ2-3, with unresolved D. Deletions cut 4 bases from V and 1 base from J, with 4 bases between. The CDR3 totals 12 residues. CDR1 is SGHDT, CDR2 YYEEEE, per germline. CDR3 sequence: CASSPGTDTQYF. The CDR3 DNA follows: TGTGCCAGCAGCCCGGGCACAGATACGCAGTATTTT.

The gene calls are TRBV4-3 and TRBJ1-1; D perhaps matches TRBD1 (5 bases). Deletions cut 0 bases from V and 3 bases from J, with 20 bases between. In germline, CDR1 is LGHNA, CDR2 YSLEER. CDR3 size: 18 residues. CDR3 protein: CASSQDKGRAGVDTEAFF. The CDR3 DNA reads TGCGCCAGCAGCCAAGATAAGGGACGGGCAGGTGTGGACACTGAAGCTTTCTTT.

This clone came up a few times. V usage is TRBV19 and J usage is TRBJ2-5, with 8 bases lining up with TRBD1. Germline-derived CDR1 and CDR2 are LNHDA and SQIVND (reference sequence). The CDR3 runs to 16 residues. V lost 1 base and J lost 4; bases outside the gene matches: 8. CDR3 nucleotide sequence: TGTGCCAGTAGTATAGGTAGGCGACAGGGGCGAGAGACCCAGTACTTC. It encodes CASSIGRRQGRETQYF.

CDR3 residues: CAISELAGSNYGYTF. DNA of the CDR3: TGTGCCATCAGTGAGTTGGCAGGGTCCAACTATGGCTACACCTTC. The chain carries TRBV10-3 and TRBJ1-2; D is perhaps TRBD1 (5 bases). Germline V gene lookup returns CDR1 ENHRY and CDR2 SYGVKD. Trimming shortened V by 1 base and J by 2 bases, and 11 bases separated the two germline ends. This CDR3 has 15 residues.

The gene calls are TRBV7-9 and TRBJ1-2; D possibly corresponds to TRBD1 (5 bases). The CDR3 is 15 amino acids. Germline V gene data show CDR1 as SEHNR and CDR2 as FQNEAQ (reference sequence). Trimming stripped 4 bases from V and 4 bases from J, with 16 bases between. CDR3 coding DNA: TGTGCCAGCAGCTCCAGGCAGACAGCTACCTATGGCTACACCTTC. Its translation: CASSSRQTATYGYTF. Full variable domain (outside the CDR3, taken from reference TRBV7-9 and TRBJ1-2): DTGVSQNPRHKITKRGQNVTFRCDPISEHNRLYWYRQTLGQGPEFLTYFQNEAQLEKSRLLSDRFSAERPKGSFSTLEIQRTEQGDSAMYLCASSSRQTATYGYTFGSGTRLTVV.